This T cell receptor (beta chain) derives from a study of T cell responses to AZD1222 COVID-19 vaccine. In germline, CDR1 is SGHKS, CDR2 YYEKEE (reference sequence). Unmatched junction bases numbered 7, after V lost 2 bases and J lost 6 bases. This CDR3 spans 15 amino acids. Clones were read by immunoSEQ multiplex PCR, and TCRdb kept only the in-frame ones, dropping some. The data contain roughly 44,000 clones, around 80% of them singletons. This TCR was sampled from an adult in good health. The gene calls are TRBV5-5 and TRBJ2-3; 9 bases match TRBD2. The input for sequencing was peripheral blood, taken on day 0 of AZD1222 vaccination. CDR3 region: CASSFPAGGRDTQYF. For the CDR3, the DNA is TGTGCCAGCAGCTTCCCAGCGGGGGGCCGTGATACGCAGTATTTT.